One sample yielded the 32 T cell receptor delta chains listed below, sequenced in a study of Vδ1+ human thymocytes. Regarding the study as a whole: Thymic TRG and TRD repertoires appeared highly polyclonal, with Gaussian CDR3 length distributions.

Sequences come from RNA converted to cDNA by reverse transcription. Pooled V-gene forward primers with one constant-region reverse primer generated the CDR3 amplicons by multiplex PCR. TCRdb reran clone calling via CATT on the multiplex PCR reads. The table records about 75,000 delta-chain clones, around 30% of them present only once. Antigen specificity for these receptors is unknown. The sample was Vdelta1+ gamma-delta thymocytes from the thymus. Specified subset: FACS-sorted CD3+ TCRalphabeta- TCRVdelta1+ TCRVdelta2- thymocytes. The receptors stem from a boy younger than two who had congenital heart surgery.

This clone was counted between two and nine times. The chain links TRDV1 to TRDJ1, with a possible D match to TRDD2 (5 bases). The CDR3 covers 15 residues. Germline CDR1 reads TSWWSYY; CDR2 reads QGS. V was cut by 0 bases and J by 4 bases, with 12 bases left in between. CDR3 sequence (DNA): TGTGCTCTTGGGGAACTCGGTCTTCCGAACGATAAACTCATCTTT. Encoded protein: CALGELGLPNDKLIF.

J is TRDJ1 and V is TRDV1; D is possibly TRDD2 (7 bases). The germline gives CDR1 TSWWSYY, CDR2 QGS. The CDR3 runs to 18 residues. V was pared by 3 bases and J by 0 bases, with 20 bases between. The CDR3 nucleotides are TGTGCTCTTGGGGACTTCCTAGGCTGGGGTCCGTACACCGATAAACTCATCTTT. It translates to CALGDFLGWGPYTDKLIF.

Of note for this clone: Within the sample, other DNA sequences also encode this same CDR3. The chain uses TRDV1 and TRDJ1; TRDD3 matches 12 bases. With 0 bases clipped from V and 3 bases from J, the junction kept 23 bases outside the gene matches. The CDR3 covers 23 residues. CDR1 is TSWWSYY, CDR2 QGS, per germline. Written as DNA, the CDR3 is TGTGCTCTTGGGGAACTAGAGCTTCCACTCGCACTACTGGGGGATACTACCGCCGATAAACTCATCTTT. It is translated as CALGELELPLALLGDTTADKLIF.

This clone was counted between two and nine times. V usage is TRDV1 and J usage is TRDJ1, with 11 bases matching TRDD3. CDR1 and CDR2 (germline): TSWWSYY, QGS. CDR3 size: 20 residues. V was pared by 5 bases and J by 2 bases, with 19 bases of the junction left unmatched. DNA of the CDR3: TGTGCTCTTGGGCCTTTCCTACCCGGACTGGGGGATAGAGATACCGATAAACTCATCTTT. The encoded protein is CALGPFLPGLGDRDTDKLIF.

This chain connects TRAV29/DV5 to TRDJ1, with a possible D match to TRDD3 (5 bases). Trimming left V 1 base short and J 0 bases short, with 16 bases between. Germline-derived CDR1 and CDR2 are NSMFDY and ISSIKDK. The CDR3 runs 16 residues. For the CDR3, the DNA is TGTGCAGCAAGCATCCCAAGGGGAGCGTACACCGATAAACTCATCTTT. It codes for CAASIPRGAYTDKLIF.

This clone was detected a few times. This chain joins TRDV1 and TRDJ1; 8 bases are shared with TRDD3. This CDR3 contains 23 residues. V lost 1 base and J lost 8; bases outside the gene matches: 33. CDR1 and CDR2 (germline): TSWWSYY, QGS. CDR3 sequence (DNA): TGTGCTCTTGGGGAACCGTTCTCCCCTACGGGGATGGTGGGGGATCGAAGATATATAAAACTCATCTTT. Protein: CALGEPFSPTGMVGDRRYIKLIF.

This clone was detected only a few times. Relative to the germline gene, one junction end is altered; a read error may explain this. The rearrangement links TRDV1 to TRDJ1; possibly TRDD2 or TRDD3 for D (5 bases each). Germline lookup yields CDR1 TSWWSYY and CDR2 QGS. This CDR3 has 21 amino acids. CDR3 in amino acids: CALGETIPLAYVGTYTDKPIF. The CDR3 nucleotides read TGTGCTCTTGGGGAAACAATCCCACTGGCCTACGTAGGGACCTACACCGATAAACCCATCTTT.

This clone has just a few counts. This rearrangement joins TRDV1 to TRDJ1; 8 bases match TRDD3. Per germline, CDR1 TSWWSYY and CDR2 QGS. This CDR3 contains 20 residues. With V trimmed by 0 bases and J by 4 bases, 19 bases remained unmatched. CDR3 region: CALGELRSRVGGIAGDKLIF. The CDR3, as DNA: TGTGCTCTTGGGGAACTTCGGAGTCGAGTCGGGGGGATAGCGGGCGATAAACTCATCTTT.

The rearrangement uses TRDV1 and TRDJ1; 9 bases agree with TRDD3. The CDR3 is made up of 25 amino acids. The ends lost 3 bases at V and 0 bases at J; junction bases unmatched: 32. CDR1 is TSWWSYY, CDR2 QGS, per germline. CDR3 loop: CALGDPRTTSGWGIWEADYTDKLIF. The CDR3 region has the DNA TGTGCTCTTGGGGACCCAAGGACTACTTCTGGATGGGGGATATGGGAGGCGGACTACACCGATAAACTCATCTTT.

The chain is built from TRDV1 and TRDJ1; TRDD2 is a possible D gene (9 bases). V dropped 2 bases and J dropped 5 bases, with 36 bases sitting between them. This CDR3 has 22 residues. CDR1 and CDR2 (germline): TSWWSYY, QGS. For the CDR3, the DNA is TGTGCTCTTGGGGAAGGTGGGCCTTCCTACGACCACTGGGGGCTAGTGGGGGATAAACTCATCTTT. Encoded protein: CALGEGGPSYDHWGLVGDKLIF.

This clone showed up just a few times. The chain has TRDV1 and TRDJ1; 11 bases agree with TRDD3. The trim removed 5 bases at V and 4 bases at J, leaving 27 bases unmatched. The germline gives CDR1 TSWWSYY, CDR2 QGS. The CDR3 contains 22 residues. CDR3 nucleotide sequence: TGTGCTCTTGGGCCAAACCTTCCCAACTCATATCTGGGGGATACTCGTCGCGATAAACTCATCTTT. Translating it yields CALGPNLPNSYLGDTRRDKLIF.

V is TRDV1 and J is TRDJ1; 9 bases agree with TRDD3. The CDR3 is 24 amino acids. Trimming at V came to 3 bases and at J to 0 bases, leaving 29 bases not matched to a gene. Germline V lookup: CDR1 TSWWSYY, CDR2 QGS. CDR3 nucleotides: TGTGCTCTTGGGGAGCCACTTACTACCCCCTACTACTGGGGGACACACCCATACACCGATAAACTCATCTTT. It translates to CALGEPLTTPYYWGTHPYTDKLIF.

This clone was seen more than once but under ten times. The chain joins TRDV1 to TRDJ1; 9 bases align to TRDD3. This CDR3 has 22 amino acids. The V gene end was trimmed by 3 bases and the J gene end by 6 bases; junction bases not matched to a gene: 29. Germline V gene data show CDR1 as TSWWSYY and CDR2 as QGS. The CDR3 sequence is CALGEPSISRPTGAGGSYKLIF. The CDR3 DNA reads TGTGCTCTTGGGGAGCCGTCCATCTCGAGACCTACAGGGGCTGGGGGATCCTATAAACTCATCTTT.

The genes are TRDV1 and TRDJ1, with a weak D call TRDD3 (5 bases). Trimming removed 0 bases from V and 0 bases from J, with 17 bases in between. Germline V gives CDR1 TSWWSYY, CDR2 QGS. CDR3 length: 18 residues. The CDR3 sequence: CALGELTRPWAYTDKLIF. The CDR3 region has the DNA TGTGCTCTTGGGGAACTTACCCGACCCTGGGCCTACACCGATAAACTCATCTTT.

The chain carries TRDV1 and TRDJ1, with a weak D call TRDD2 (6 bases). The V and J ends lost 1 base and 0 bases respectively, with 33 bases between them. Germline-derived CDR1 and CDR2 are TSWWSYY and QGS. The CDR3 totals 23 residues. The chain's CDR3 is CALGEPGPPTGRGNSSYTDKLIF. The CDR3 region has the DNA TGTGCTCTTGGGGAACCCGGGCCTCCTACGGGGCGGGGTAATAGCTCGTACACCGATAAACTCATCTTT.

About this clone itself: A single base separates this from a much larger clone, so it may be a read error. V gene TRDV2 combines with J gene TRDJ1; 10 bases agree with TRDD3. The CDR3 extends over 16 amino acids. The ends lost 0 bases at V and 3 bases at J; junction bases unmatched: 6. Germline lookup yields CDR1 GEAIGNYY and CDR2 EKD. The CDR3 DNA follows: TGTGCCTGTGACACCGCGTTGGGGGATACTGCCGATAAACTCATCTTT. This sequence encodes CACDTALGDTADKLIF.

This chain joins TRDV3 and TRDJ1; D may be TRDD2 (5 bases). Trimming cost V 3 bases and J 0 bases, with 20 bases left between them. From germline, CDR1 is TVYSNPD and CDR2 GDNSRS (reference sequence). The CDR3 runs to 16 residues. The CDR3 sequence: CAFSFPLQTYTDKLIF. The CDR3 bases are TGTGCCTTCAGCTTCCCCCTCCAAACTTACACCGATAAACTCATCTTT.

The V gene is TRDV1, the J gene TRDJ1; 8 bases are a match to TRDD3. The ends lost 2 bases at V and 0 bases at J; junction bases unmatched: 29. This CDR3 spans 24 amino acids. The germline CDR1 and CDR2 sequences are TSWWSYY and QGS. DNA of the CDR3: TGTGCTCTTGGGGAATCCATTGGCGATCCTAAAATGTGTCGCTGGGGGACGTACACCGATAAACTCATCTTT. It is translated as CALGESIGDPKMCRWGTYTDKLIF.

This clone was seen a handful of times. The chain joins TRDV1 to TRDJ1; D remains ambiguous. This CDR3 has 19 amino acids. The V end was cut by 4 bases, the J end by 0 bases, with 24 bases between. Germline V gene sequence: CDR1 TSWWSYY, CDR2 QGS. CDR3 nucleotides: TGTGCTCTTGGGGGACCTTTTCCCACAGGTCCACCCTACACCGATAAACTCATCTTT. Translated: CALGGPFPTGPPYTDKLIF.

The chain has TRDV1 and TRDJ1; 12 nucleotides agree with TRDD3. The CDR3 has 25 amino acids. J gave up 2 bases and V 0 bases, and 28 bases lay outside the gene matches. Germline V gene sequence: CDR1 TSWWSYY, CDR2 QGS. The CDR3 bases are TGTGCTCTTGGGGAACTAGATGGTCCTACGCTAATTACTGGGGGATACCCCGTTAGAACCGATAAACTCATCTTT. Encoded protein: CALGELDGPTLITGGYPVRTDKLIF.

The table lists this clone with a few counts. V is TRDV1 and J is TRDJ1; TRDD3 matches 10 bases. The CDR3 sequence is 21 residues long. Germline V gives CDR1 TSWWSYY, CDR2 QGS. The V gene end was trimmed by 2 bases and the J gene end by 0 bases; junction bases not matched to a gene: 18. DNA of the CDR3: TGTGCTCTTGGGGAAGCGGAATGGAGAGGTACTGGGGGATTGTACACCGATAAACTCATCTTT. Translation gives CALGEAEWRGTGGLYTDKLIF.

This rearrangement joins TRDV1 to TRDJ1; TRDD2 aligns across 7 bases. The CDR3 contains 17 residues. Germline loops: CDR1 TSWWSYY, CDR2 QGS. V was pared by 0 bases and J by 1 base, with 8 bases of the junction left unmatched. The CDR3 is CALGELSYGISTDKLIF. The CDR3 region has the DNA TGTGCTCTTGGGGAACTTTCCTACGGAATTTCCACCGATAAACTCATCTTT.

This clone was found a few times. The rearrangement uses TRDV1 and TRDJ1; D remains unclear. Per the germline V gene, CDR1 is TSWWSYY and CDR2 is QGS. With 2 bases removed from V and 0 bases from J, the gap between germline ends came to 10 bases. The CDR3 sequence is 15 residues long. CDR3 DNA sequence: TGTGCTCTTGGGGAAACCCCCGACTACACCGATAAACTCATCTTT. Translating it yields CALGETPDYTDKLIF.

Worth noting for this clone: This same CDR3 is encoded by further DNA sequences in the sample. This chain connects TRDV1 to TRDJ1; tentatively, D is TRDD3 (6 bases). The CDR3 extends over 19 amino acids. From germline, CDR1 is TSWWSYY and CDR2 QGS. V shed 5 bases and J shed 0 bases, with 25 bases lying between them. CDR3 in DNA: TGTGCTCTTGGGAGTCCCTGGGGTATACCCCCATCATACACCGATAAACTCATCTTT. Translated, it gives CALGSPWGIPPSYTDKLIF.

The rearrangement links TRDV1 to TRDJ1; TRDD3 aligns across 9 bases. The germline V gene encodes CDR1 TSWWSYY and CDR2 QGS. The CDR3 is 16 amino acids. V was clipped by 3 bases and J by 3 bases; unmatched bases: 8. The CDR3 here is CALGDFLRGIPDKLIF. In DNA form, the CDR3 reads TGTGCTCTTGGGGATTTCCTACGGGGGATACCCGATAAACTCATCTTT.

This clone was detected only a few times. V is TRDV1 and J is TRDJ1, with TRDD3 matching 10 bases. The V gene end was trimmed by 4 bases and the J gene end by 0 bases; junction bases not matched to a gene: 26. This CDR3 is 23 amino acids long. CDR1 is TSWWSYY and CDR2 is QGS in the germline V gene. CDR3 loop: CALGVSYAYSRGIRPSYTDKLIF. Written as DNA, the CDR3 is TGTGCTCTTGGGGTGTCCTACGCCTATAGTAGGGGGATACGACCCTCGTACACCGATAAACTCATCTTT.

The rearrangement uses TRDV1 and TRDJ1, with a possible D match to TRDD3 (6 bases). The V end lost 4 bases, the J end lost 0 bases, and 21 bases lay between the germline ends. This CDR3 is 18 amino acids long. Germline V gene data show CDR1 as TSWWSYY and CDR2 as QGS. CDR3 region: CALGARGWGFPNTDKLIF. CDR3 sequence (DNA): TGTGCTCTTGGGGCGAGGGGTTGGGGGTTCCCAAACACCGATAAACTCATCTTT.

The V gene is TRDV1, the J gene TRDJ1; TRDD3 aligns across 9 bases. This CDR3 has 18 amino acids. The V segment lost 9 bases and the J segment 0 bases; nucleotides outside the gene matches: 17. Looked up from germline, CDR1 is TSWWSYY and CDR2 is QGS. As DNA, the CDR3 is TGTGCTCTCCTACCAAAACCGTACTGGGGGACGTACACCGATAAACTCATCTTT. This codes for CALLPKPYWGTYTDKLIF.

The chain has TRDV1 and TRDJ1; the match to TRDD3 covers 12 bases. Per germline, CDR1 TSWWSYY and CDR2 QGS. The CDR3 extends over 22 amino acids. J gave up 0 bases and V 0 bases, and 17 bases lay outside the gene matches. The CDR3 nucleotides are TGTGCTCTTGGGGAACTTCACTTCCCCTGGGGGATACGCGGACCTTACACCGATAAACTCATCTTT. It encodes CALGELHFPWGIRGPYTDKLIF.

V usage is TRDV2 and J usage is TRDJ3; D perhaps matches TRDD3 (6 bases). There are 19 residues in the CDR3. Germline V gives CDR1 GEAIGNYY, CDR2 EKD. V dropped 3 bases and J dropped 0 bases, with 17 bases sitting between them. The CDR3 spells CACDLGATTSSWDTRQMFF. The CDR3 region has the DNA TGTGCCTGTGACTTGGGGGCTACCACGAGCTCCTGGGACACCCGACAGATGTTTTTC.

Only a few counts were recorded for this clone. The chain carries TRDV1 and TRDJ1; 8 positions match TRDD3. The length of the CDR3 is 19 residues. Germline V lookup: CDR1 TSWWSYY, CDR2 QGS. Trimming at V came to 1 base and at J to 2 bases, leaving 15 bases not matched to a gene. This CDR3 is CALGERPPKRGYRTDKLIF. The CDR3 bases are TGTGCTCTTGGGGAACGTCCGCCAAAAAGGGGATACCGGACCGATAAACTCATCTTT.

This clone was counted a few times. The same CDR3 arises from other DNA sequences in this sample as well. The V and J genes are TRDV1 and TRDJ1, with TRDD3 as a possible D gene (6 bases). The CDR3 contains 18 residues. Germline V CDR1 and CDR2: TSWWSYY, QGS. Trimming shortened V by 4 bases and J by 0 bases, and 21 bases separated the two germline ends. The CDR3 DNA reads as TGTGCTCTTGGGGTGACGTCCCTGGGGCCCCGGTACACCGATAAACTCATCTTT. Translation gives CALGVTSLGPRYTDKLIF.